The next 2 T cell receptor beta chains were all read from a single sample in a study of blood T cells in healthy people across ages. Alongside a J-beta primer mix, a sample-barcoded 5' primer served in a second PCR lasting about 7 to 11 cycles. A single record per CDR3 protein comes from TCRdb applying MiXCR to the 5' RACE reads. The repertoire holds more than 800,000 distinct CDR3 sequences, with 25% to 35% as singletons. The specimen was blood. Receptors were obtained from an elderly woman in good health.

This clonotype was counted many times. This rearrangement joins TRBV5-1 to TRBJ2-5; 11 bases are shared with TRBD2. Unmatched junction bases numbered 5, after V lost 2 bases and J lost 5 bases. The CDR3 has 15 amino acids. Germline values: CDR1 SGHRS, CDR2 YFSETQ. CDR3: CASSFTTSGGETQYF. Here the CDR3 DNA reads TGCGCCAGCAGCTTTACAACTAGCGGGGGTGAGACCCAGTACTTC.

The chain combines TRBV28 with TRBJ2-5, with 10 bases aligning to TRBD2. The length of the CDR3 is 16 residues. Unmatched junction bases numbered 10, after V lost 5 bases and J lost 4 bases. Germline CDR1 MDHEN, CDR2 SYDVKM. The CDR3 region is CASSQGTSDSRETQYF. The CDR3 DNA follows: TGTGCCAGCAGTCAGGGGACTAGCGATTCGAGAGAGACCCAGTACTTC.